The present T cell receptor beta chain was sequenced within a study of OX40 agonist ivuxolimab in advanced cancers. Across the study: A mean age of around 66 years, range 23 to 79, was recorded, and around 85% were male. Partial responses were seen in three patients, one with hepatocellular carcinoma and two with cutaneous melanoma.

The data were produced by immunoSEQ multiplex PCR, yet TCRdb's version contains in-frame clones alone and is incomplete. The table shows 55,000 to 80,000 clones, with about 88% occurring only once. The material was CD4+ or CD8+ T cells sorted from blood, obtained in a trial of the OX40 agonist ivuxolimab. The clonotype was recovered from an adult with an advanced solid tumor such as melanoma, head and neck, liver or kidney cancer.

CDR3 sequence: CASNVPDSSLSSFF. The CDR3 nucleotides read TGTGCCAGCAACGTTCCCGACAGTTCCCTGTCGTCTTTCTTT. V and J are TRBV28 and TRBJ1-1, with D perhaps matching TRBD1 (5 bases). The CDR3 is made up of 14 amino acids. Germline values: CDR1 MDHEN, CDR2 SYDVKM. Trimming took 7 bases from V and 12 from J, leaving 24 bases between them.